This TCR beta chain was sequenced during a study of response to subunit inactivated influenza vaccine. Findings and caveats of the study: The authors suggested that every seasonal influenza vaccination recruits few new T cells.

TCRdb fed the RT-PCR reads into MiXCR, producing one record per CDR3 protein. The sample lists around 580,000 distinct CDR3 sequences, roughly 15% occurring once. To note about this clonotype: Its antigen is not identified.

With 7 bases clipped from V and 5 bases from J, the junction kept 4 bases outside the gene matches. CDR3 length equals 12 residues. Looked up from germline, CDR1 is MGHDK and CDR2 is SYGVNS. The chain combines TRBV25-1 with TRBJ2-5, with 7 positions matching TRBD1. This receptor was obtained from a man aged 45-65 years who received an inactivated influenza vaccine. Sample: PBMCs from blood, taken about 12 days after vaccination. This chain's CDR3 is CASNRGWETQYF. DNA for the CDR3: TGTGCCAGCAACAGGGGTTGGGAGACCCAGTACTTC.